This entry features one TCR beta chain sequence. The sample belongs to a study of OX40 agonist ivuxolimab in advanced cancers. The protocol was immunoSEQ multiplex PCR, while the TCRdb copy is restricted to in-frame clones and leaves out a portion. The sample holds 15,000 to 25,000 clones, 68% seen once. V dropped 7 bases and J dropped 6; count of bases not matched to a gene: 8. The CDR3 has 16 amino acids. Germline loops: CDR1 SNHLY, CDR2 FYNNEI. V usage is TRBV2 and J usage is TRBJ2-4, with 14 bases matching TRBD2. This receptor was obtained from an adult with an advanced solid tumor such as melanoma, head and neck, liver or kidney cancer. The starting material was CD4+ or CD8+ T cells sorted from blood, obtained in a trial of the OX40 agonist ivuxolimab. DNA of the CDR3: TGTGCCAGCACCACGGGACTAGCGGGAGTAGGAAACATTCAGTACTTC. Its translation is CASTTGLAGVGNIQYF. Together with reference TRBV2 and TRBJ2-4, the CDR3 gives the full variable domain: EPEVTQTPSHQVTQMGQEVILRCVPISNHLYFYWYRQILGQKVEFLVSFYNNEISEKSEIFDDQFSVERPDGSNFTLKIRSTKLEDSAMYFCASTTGLAGVGNIQYFGAGTRLSVL.